Following are 10 T cell receptor beta chains from one sample sequenced in a study of T cell changes during pregnancy in multiple sclerosis. Measured with immunoSEQ multiplex PCR; TCRdb has only the in-frame clones, and not every one. The sample lists about 32,000 clones, approximately 89% occurring once. The specimen comprised CD8+ T cells from peripheral blood mononuclear cells, sampled in the first trimester of pregnancy. The origin of the receptors is a female donor with multiple sclerosis, enrolled in a pregnancy study.

The rearrangement links TRBV28 to TRBJ2-3; D is unclear. V gave up 1 base and J gave up 1 base, with 12 bases separating them. The CDR3 extends over 16 amino acids. Germline V gene sequence: CDR1 MDHEN, CDR2 SYDVKM. The CDR3 loop is CASSLLRVSGTDTQYF. CDR3 DNA sequence: TGTGCCAGCAGTTTATTGCGAGTTTCGGGCACAGATACGCAGTATTTT.

By its share, this clone is medium-sized. The chain is built from TRBV6-4 and TRBJ2-1, with 14 bases lining up with TRBD2. After removal of 3 bases from V and 6 bases from J, the junction contained 1 base not matched to a gene. Germline V gene data show CDR1 as MRHNA and CDR2 as SNTAGT. The CDR3 loop spans 15 amino acids. CDR3 nucleotide sequence: TGTGCCAGCAGTGAAGGGACTAGCGGGAGCAATGAGCAGTTCTTC. Its translation: CASSEGTSGSNEQFF.

The genes are TRBV5-1 and TRBJ1-1, with D maybe TRBD1 (6 bases). V shed 0 bases and J shed 6 bases, with 12 bases lying between them. The CDR3 has 14 amino acids. Germline CDR1 is SGHRS and CDR2 is YFSETQ. The CDR3 sequence is CASSLGQGYAEAFF. CDR3 coding DNA: TGCGCCAGCAGCTTGGGGCAGGGGTACGCTGAAGCTTTCTTT.

The CDR3 is CASSPFGGRDTPGETQYF. The CDR3 nucleotides are TGTGCCAGCAGTCCGTTCGGAGGACGGGACACTCCAGGGGAGACCCAGTACTTC. This chain uses TRBV27 with TRBJ2-5, with TRBD1 as a possible D gene (6 bases). Trimming took 5 bases from V and 5 from J, leaving 27 bases between them. This CDR3 has 18 residues. Germline CDR1 MNHEY, CDR2 SMNVEV (reference sequence).

This chain connects TRBV7-9 to TRBJ2-1, with 7 bases identical to TRBD2. The CDR3 loop spans 15 amino acids. The ends lost 0 bases at V and 3 bases at J; junction bases unmatched: 2. CDR1 and CDR2 (germline): SEHNR, FQNEAQ (reference sequence). CDR3: CASSLAGGFYNEQFF. The CDR3 DNA reads as TGTGCCAGCAGCTTAGCGGGAGGGTTCTACAATGAGCAGTTCTTC.

The chain uses TRBV5-6 and TRBJ2-7; 13 bases agree with TRBD2. Trimming removed 4 bases from V and 4 bases from J; junction bases left unmatched: 8. The CDR3 is 16 amino acids. CDR1 is SGHDT, CDR2 YYEEEE, per germline. DNA of the CDR3: TGTGCCAGCAGCCCCGGGACTAGCGGGATAGGGTACGAGCAGTACTTC. Protein product: CASSPGTSGIGYEQYF.

V gene TRBV6-1 combines with J gene TRBJ2-5, with 9 bases aligning to TRBD1. The CDR3 spans 15 residues. With V trimmed by 4 bases and J by 5 bases, 8 bases remained unmatched. Germline CDR1 is MNHNS and CDR2 is SASEGT. This CDR3 reads CASSAGQGIWETQYF. The CDR3 DNA follows: TGTGCCAGCAGTGCCGGACAGGGGATATGGGAGACCCAGTACTTC.

The chain combines TRBV27 with TRBJ2-7; D is perhaps TRBD1 (5 bases). The CDR3 runs 13 residues. Deletions cut 6 bases from V and 0 bases from J, with 9 bases between. Germline CDR1 and CDR2: MNHEY and SMNVEV (reference sequence). CDR3 region: CASRDIHSYEQYF. DNA for the CDR3: TGTGCCAGCAGGGACATCCACTCCTACGAGCAGTACTTC.

The rearrangement uses TRBV5-4 and TRBJ1-1; D gene ambiguous. This CDR3 contains 13 residues. Germline values: CDR1 SGHNT, CDR2 YYREEE (reference sequence). Trimming removed 0 bases from V and 1 base from J, with 4 bases in between. CDR3 protein: CASSLGGNTEAFF. For the CDR3, the DNA is TGTGCCAGCAGCTTGGGCGGGAACACTGAAGCTTTCTTT.

This clone came up many times. This chain connects TRBV6-1 to TRBJ1-2, with no clear D. V lost 6 bases to trimming and J lost 3 bases, with 5 bases between them. Per germline, CDR1 MNHNS and CDR2 SASEGT. The CDR3 runs to 11 residues. The CDR3 region has the DNA TGTGCCAGCAGGCCAGACTATGGCTACACCTTC. It encodes CASRPDYGYTF.